In its sample, the clone carrying this T cell receptor (beta chain) was seen many times. What it recognizes is unknown. The sample is drawn from a study of blood T cells in healthy people across ages. Overall study: Per two T cells, template switching captured roughly one barcoded beta molecule. Whole-study findings and limits: Donor CMV infection status was unknown, possibly confounding age-related changes in expanded clonotypes.

Germline CDR1 SEHNR, CDR2 FQNEAQ (reference sequence). Trimming removed 5 bases at V and 1 base at J, with 11 bases between. CDR3 size: 14 residues. Alongside a J-beta primer mix, a sample-barcoded 5' primer served in a second PCR lasting about 7 to 11 cycles. Every single cDNA molecule received a tag from a template-switch adaptor with 12 random nucleotides. TCRdb fed the 5' RACE reads into MiXCR, producing one record per CDR3 protein. The sample yields around 800,000 distinct CDR3 sequences, around half seen once. Source material: blood. The chain combines TRBV7-9 with TRBJ2-5, with a possible D match to TRBD1 (5 bases). The source is a man older than 75 in good health. CDR3 amino acids: CASSKRQTQETQYF. CDR3 coding DNA: TGTGCCAGCAGCAAGCGACAGACCCAAGAGACCCAGTACTTC. The whole variable domain, remainder taken from reference TRBV7-9 and TRBJ2-5, is DTGVSQNPRHKITKRGQNVTFRCDPISEHNRLYWYRQTLGQGPEFLTYFQNEAQLEKSRLLSDRFSAERPKGSFSTLEIQRTEQGDSAMYLCASSKRQTQETQYFGPGTRLLVL.